The rows below give T cell receptor beta chains drawn from one sample of a study of CXCR3-negative and CXCR3-positive naive CD8 T cells. TCRdb re-called the 5' RACE reads and shows each CDR3 protein once, DNA omitted. The listing records approximately 59,000 distinct CDR3 sequences. Material for sequencing was naive CXCR3+ CD8+ T cells from blood. These receptors came from a human donor in good health. Some clones in this sample may be carry-over from other donors' samples. CDR3s include the opening cysteine and the closing phenylalanine or tryptophan.

V gene: TRBV5-1
CDR3 length: 12
J gene: TRBJ2-5
CDR3 protein: CASSQDFETQYF

V gene: TRBV19
CDR3 length: 14
J gene: TRBJ1-1
CDR3 protein: CASSYQGTNTEAFF

V gene: TRBV4-2
CDR3 length: 13
J gene: TRBJ1-5
CDR3 protein: CDSSQDITQPQHF

V gene: TRBV5-1
CDR3 length: 15
J gene: TRBJ2-1
CDR3 protein: CASNAGPDPYNEQFF

V gene: TRBV4-3
CDR3 length: 15
J gene: TRBJ2-1
CDR3 protein: CASSQSIGSLNEQFF

V gene: TRBV6-5
CDR3 length: 14
J gene: TRBJ2-1
CDR3 protein: CASKVIQGADEQFF

V gene: TRBV27
CDR3 length: 12
J gene: TRBJ2-7
CDR3 protein: CASKLEGHEQYF

V gene: TRBV6-2/TRBV6-3
CDR3 length: 15
J gene: TRBJ2-1
CDR3 protein: CASSNYRTGDHEQLF

V gene: TRBV6-2/TRBV6-3
CDR3 length: 17
J gene: TRBJ2-2
CDR3 protein: CASNGEFRGSYTGELFF

V gene: TRBV7-2
CDR3 length: 13
J gene: TRBJ2-1
CDR3 protein: CASSLELSNEQFF

V gene: TRBV7-8
CDR3 length: 16
J gene: TRBJ1-4
CDR3 protein: CASSSHRQGVGEKLFF

V gene: TRBV28
CDR3 length: 14
J gene: TRBJ2-5
CDR3 protein: CASSLSDSGETQYF

V gene: TRBV11-1
CDR3 length: 16
J gene: TRBJ2-4
CDR3 protein: CASSSEVQGRNDIQYF

V gene: TRBV7-9
CDR3 length: 14
J gene: TRBJ2-7
CDR3 protein: CASSRGLEAGEQYF

V gene: TRBV29-1
CDR3 length: 14
J gene: TRBJ1-2
CDR3 protein: CSVPSTGDWVGYTF

V gene: TRBV15
CDR3 length: 15
J gene: TRBJ2-3
CDR3 protein: CATSVSTGEVDTQYF

V gene: TRBV7-6
CDR3 length: 13
J gene: TRBJ2-7
CDR3 protein: CASSPGQYYEQYF

V gene: TRBV19
CDR3 length: 16
J gene: TRBJ2-7
CDR3 protein: CASSIDIGTGGDEQYF

V gene: TRBV7-6
CDR3 length: 15
J gene: TRBJ2-2
CDR3 protein: CASSSPGANTGELFF

V gene: TRBV6-2/TRBV6-3
CDR3 length: 15
J gene: TRBJ2-3
CDR3 protein: CASSYLQDRTDTQYF

V gene: TRBV7-2
CDR3 length: 16
J gene: TRBJ1-6
CDR3 protein: CASSWEGQAYNSPLHF

V gene: TRBV24-1
CDR3 length: 16
J gene: TRBJ2-5
CDR3 protein: CATSDLGTGVQETQYF

V gene: TRBV7-9
CDR3 length: 15
J gene: TRBJ1-1
CDR3 protein: CASSKGRGLGTEAFF

V gene: TRBV28
CDR3 length: 19
J gene: TRBJ2-2
CDR3 protein: CASSSTSSTGIENTGELFF

V gene: TRBV10-2
CDR3 length: 12
J gene: TRBJ1-1
CDR3 protein: CASSLGGREAFF

V gene: TRBV6-6
CDR3 length: 12
J gene: TRBJ2-1
CDR3 protein: CASSYPGREQFF

V gene: TRBV4-3
CDR3 length: 15
J gene: TRBJ1-2
CDR3 protein: CASSQEIGQREGYTF

V gene: TRBV29-1
CDR3 length: 15
J gene: TRBJ2-1
CDR3 protein: CSVGSRAGAYNEQFF

V gene: TRBV29-1
CDR3 length: 13
J gene: TRBJ2-7
CDR3 protein: CSVDRQSSYEQYF

V gene: TRBV20-1
CDR3 length: 20
J gene: TRBJ2-2
CDR3 protein: CSARIKQGPYLPANTGELFF

V gene: TRBV29-1
CDR3 length: 17
J gene: TRBJ2-1
CDR3 protein: CSVDSPDDRASYNEQFF

V gene: TRBV6-2/TRBV6-3
CDR3 length: 16
J gene: TRBJ2-3
CDR3 protein: CASSSLDYEPPDTQYF

V gene: TRBV20-1
CDR3 length: 15
J gene: TRBJ2-7
CDR3 protein: CSASPGTGDSYEQYF

V gene: TRBV4-3
CDR3 length: 12
J gene: TRBJ2-4
CDR3 protein: CASSQDRDIQYF

V gene: TRBV6-2/TRBV6-3
CDR3 length: 14
J gene: TRBJ2-6
CDR3 protein: CASSYSSGANVLTF

V gene: TRBV20-1
CDR3 length: 15
J gene: TRBJ2-1
CDR3 protein: CSAGDDSGAYNEQFF

V gene: TRBV7-9
CDR3 length: 16
J gene: TRBJ2-5
CDR3 protein: CASSLARTSEGETQYF

V gene: TRBV27
CDR3 length: 14
J gene: TRBJ2-7
CDR3 protein: CASTFTTGSYEQYF

V gene: TRBV4-3
CDR3 length: 16
J gene: TRBJ2-7
CDR3 protein: CASSQDRASGAYEQYF

V gene: TRBV29-1
CDR3 length: 15
J gene: TRBJ2-7
CDR3 protein: CSVEDTGQGIYEQYF

V gene: TRBV29-1
CDR3 length: 13
J gene: TRBJ2-7
CDR3 protein: CSVESGEHYEQYF

V gene: TRBV7-9
CDR3 length: 14
J gene: TRBJ2-7
CDR3 protein: CASSPDSLPREQYF

V gene: TRBV27
CDR3 length: 14
J gene: TRBJ2-2
CDR3 protein: CASSLSTGAGELFF

V gene: TRBV2
CDR3 length: 15
J gene: TRBJ2-7
CDR3 protein: CASSEPRLAGDEQYF